The 9 T cell receptor beta chains listed next were all sequenced from one sample in a study of CD8 T cells in ankylosing spondylitis. General study findings and limits: The study identified a TCR beta motif of under ten highly homologous variants that appeared characteristic of ankylosing spondylitis blood.

These receptors have no identified antigens. TCRdb ran MiXCR on the 5' RACE reads and lists one entry per CDR3 protein. The sample lists about 200,000 distinct CDR3 sequences, 7% to 8% occurring once. Sequenced input: blood, either unsorted or a sorted T cell fraction (not recorded which). The receptors stem from a male donor with ankylosing spondylitis.

In this sample, this clonotype turned up a few times. The genes are TRBV7-2 and TRBJ2-1; D may correspond to TRBD1 or TRBD2 (6 bases each). CDR1 and CDR2 (germline): SGHTA, FQGNSA. CDR3 length equals 13 residues. Trimming stripped 5 bases from V and 14 bases from J, with 19 bases between. The CDR3 nucleotides are TGTGCCAGCAGCCCCCGTTTCCGGGGGCTCGAGTTCTTC. Its translation is CASSPRFRGLEFF. The full variable domain, completed using reference TRBV7-2 and TRBJ2-1, is GAGVSQSPSNKVTEKGKDVELRCDPISGHTALYWYRQSLGQGLEFLIYFQGNSAPDKSGLPSDRFSAERTGGSVSTLTIQRTQQEDSAVYLCASSPRFRGLEFFGPGTRLTVL.

This clonotype was observed at least ten times. The chain couples TRBV7-9 to TRBJ2-1, with 8 bases matching TRBD1. Germline V lookup: CDR1 SEHNR, CDR2 FQNEAQ (reference sequence). CDR3 length: 14 residues. V was pared by 7 bases and J by 3 bases, with 5 bases of the junction left unmatched. CDR3 in DNA: TGTGCCAGCACCGGGGACAGGAACTACAATGAGCAGTTCTTC. Encoded protein: CASTGDRNYNEQFF.

This clonotype was picked up many times. The chain has TRBV20-1 and TRBJ2-3, with TRBD2 matching 9 bases. The CDR3 is 15 residues long. V shed 6 bases, J shed 2 bases, and the junction held 9 bases outside the gene matches. CDR1 is DFQATT, CDR2 SNEGSKA, per germline (reference sequence). The CDR3 DNA reads as TGCAGTGCAGACCCTAGCGGGACGATCACAGATACGCAGTATTTT. It yields the protein CSADPSGTITDTQYF.

Ten or more counts support this clonotype. The rearrangement links TRBV27 to TRBJ1-2; D is unclear. This CDR3 spans 13 amino acids. Deletions cut 8 bases from V and 4 bases from J, with 14 bases between. Per the germline V gene, CDR1 is MNHEY and CDR2 is SMNVEV (reference sequence). The DNA of the CDR3 is TGTGCCAGCGGTCCTAAGGCGGTCTATGGCTACACCTTC. Translated: CASGPKAVYGYTF.

This clonotype occurred a few times. This chain connects TRBV4-2 to TRBJ2-1; weak D call: TRBD2 (7 bases). Trimming stripped 4 bases from V and 6 bases from J, with 22 bases between. CDR3 length: 17 amino acids. The germline V gene has CDR1 LGHNA and CDR2 YNFKEQ. This CDR3 is CASSPKIRGAFSNEQFF. The CDR3, as DNA: TGTGCCAGCAGCCCTAAAATACGGGGGGCCTTTTCCAATGAGCAGTTCTTC.

At least ten counts were recorded for this clonotype. The CDR3, as DNA: TGTGCCAGCAGAATGGGACTAGCGGAGACCTACAATGAGCAGTTCTTC. The encoded protein is CASRMGLAETYNEQFF. V usage is TRBV6-2 or TRBV6-3 and J usage is TRBJ2-1; 11 positions match TRBD2. V gave up 6 bases and J gave up 2 bases; unmatched junction bases: 6. The CDR3 runs 16 residues. The germline CDR1 and CDR2 sequences are MNHEY and SVGEGT.

This clonotype was detected many times. The V gene is TRBV10-3, the J gene TRBJ2-4, with TRBD2 as a possible D gene (5 bases). The CDR3 consists of 15 residues. CDR1 is ENHRY and CDR2 is SYGVKD in the germline V gene. The V gene lost 0 bases and the J gene lost 7 bases, with 13 bases spanning the gap. CDR3 protein: CAISESVLASNIQYF. The CDR3 coding sequence is TGTGCCATCAGTGAGTCGGTGCTAGCCTCCAACATTCAGTACTTC.

The rearrangement uses TRBV20-1 and TRBJ2-7; tentatively, D is TRBD2 (5 bases). Germline values: CDR1 DFQATT, CDR2 SNEGSKA (reference sequence). The V end lost 1 base, the J end lost 3 bases, and 13 bases lay between the germline ends. This CDR3 is 14 amino acids long. CDR3 sequence (DNA): TGCAGTGCTAGAGCTGCGGAGGACGTCTACGAGCAGTACTTC. It is translated as CSARAAEDVYEQYF.

As for this clonotype: This sequence may be a read error, since a much larger clone differs from it by one base. This chain connects TRBV7-9 to TRBJ2-3; 8 bases map to TRBD1. This CDR3 is built from 16 residues. Germline assignment: CDR1 SEHNR and CDR2 FQNEAQ (reference sequence). With 2 bases clipped from V and 6 bases from J, the junction kept 10 bases outside the gene matches. CDR3 protein: CASSLSRGPEKDTQYF. In DNA form, the CDR3 reads TGTGCCAGCAGCTTAAGCAGGGGGCCCGAGAAGGATACGCAGTATTTT.